The subject of this entry is one TCR beta chain. This entry belongs to a study of CD8 T cells in Susac syndrome. About the study: Sequenced Susac syndrome patients included more than five with clinically active disease and about eight in remission.

The CDR3 is 15 amino acids. The germline CDR1 and CDR2 sequences are SGHDT and YYEEEE. V was clipped by 3 bases and J by 7 bases; unmatched bases: 8. Reverse transcription of roughly 0.5 to 1 ug RNA was performed with random hexamers. Across 54 Vbeta and 13 Jbeta, immunoSEQ multiplex PCR amplified TCR beta CDR3. TCRdb re-derived calls from the immunoSEQ multiplex PCR reads in MiXCR, one entry per CDR3 protein. The table lists fewer than 85,000 distinct CDR3 sequences, approximately 95% of them singletons. The specimen sequenced was CD8+ T cells from PBMCs. The chain employs TRBV5-6 and TRBJ2-2, with TRBD1 matching over 8 bases. This receptor was identified in a human donor with Susac syndrome. The CDR3 region is CASSSGQGLGGELFF. The CDR3 bases are TGTGCCAGCAGCTCAGGACAGGGCTTAGGCGGGGAGCTGTTTTTT. Full variable domain (rest looked up from reference TRBV5-6 and TRBJ2-2): DAGVTQSPTHLIKTRGQQVTLRCSPKSGHDTVSWYQQALGQGPQFIFQYYEEEERQRGNFPDRFSGHQFPNYSSELNVNALLLGDSALYLCASSSGQGLGGELFFGEGSRLTVL.